This record covers a single T cell receptor beta chain. The entry originates in a study of blood T cell repertoires in COVID-19. Study context: Italy, Spain and the United States were the sources of the convalescent and acute COVID-19 samples. PBMCs, B-cell-depleted T cells, or T cells were the source of the cDNA or gDNA that made up the material.

CDR3 length equals 19 residues. Germline V gene sequence: CDR1 KGHDR, CDR2 SFDVKD. With 4 bases removed from V and 7 bases from J, the gap between germline ends came to 28 bases. TCRdb's table, derived via immunoSEQ multiplex PCR, lists solely in-frame clones and lacks some. The data contain 17,000 or so clones, more than 75% of them singletons. V gene TRBV24-1 combines with J gene TRBJ2-1, with D perhaps matching TRBD2 (5 bases). Sequencing was done on a sample of peripheral blood. This clonotype was sampled from a man between 60 and 75 years old with active or convalescent COVID-19. The CDR3 region is CATSESGIRPTPLGNEQFF. The CDR3 DNA sequence: TGTGCCACCAGTGAGTCGGGAATACGCCCCACCCCTTTAGGGAATGAGCAGTTCTTC.